This T cell receptor beta chain was observed in a study of OX40 agonist ivuxolimab in advanced cancers. Study-level background: Dose-escalation patients' cancers were hepatocellular carcinoma, melanoma, renal cell or head and neck cancer. Findings and caveats of the study: CD4+ T cells averaged fewer expanded clones than CD8+ T cells.

Details on this clone: The target antigen is unknown.

If patients had autoimmune disease history or systemic immunosuppression, they were excluded. Samples of blood were obtained at baseline, on cycle 4 day 1, and on cycle 7 day 1. The V end was cut by 4 bases, the J end by 2 bases, with 14 bases between. The CDR3 has 15 residues. The germline CDR1 and CDR2 sequences are SGHTA and FQGNSA. TCRdb's table, derived via immunoSEQ multiplex PCR, lists solely in-frame clones and lacks some. Of 45,000 to 65,000 clones listed, around 87% are singletons. The rearrangement links TRBV7-2 to TRBJ1-2, with D maybe TRBD1 (6 bases). The specimen comprised CD4+ or CD8+ T cells sorted from blood, sampled in a trial of the OX40 agonist ivuxolimab. The clonotype was recovered from an adult with an advanced solid tumor such as melanoma, head and neck, liver or kidney cancer. Here the CDR3 DNA reads TGTGCCAGCAGCTCTATAGCCGGACAGAACTATGGCTACACCTTC. Translating it yields CASSSIAGQNYGYTF.